The next 22 T cell receptor beta chains were all read from a single sample in a study of CD8 T cell repertoires and HIV-1 epitope variants. No antigen is known for these receptors. Assay used: immunoSEQ multiplex PCR; TCRdb lists only in-frame clones, some missing. The data show 2,500 to 3,500 clones, more than 65% seen once. The sample consisted of cultured CD8+ T cells derived from PBMCs. The receptors stem from a male donor with HIV.

The sample holds one count of this clone. The chain is built from TRBV9 and TRBJ1-3, with TRBD1 matching 8 bases. This CDR3 has 15 amino acids. V gave up 0 bases and J gave up 6 bases; unmatched junction bases: 5. Germline CDR1 is SGDLS and CDR2 is YYNGEE. This CDR3 is CASSVEGTGKNTIYF. CDR3 DNA sequence: TGTGCCAGCAGCGTAGAAGGGACAGGAAAAAACACCATATATTTT.

This chain uses TRBV19 with TRBJ2-5; 10 bases line up with TRBD1. CDR3 size: 14 residues. The V and J ends lost 7 bases and 5 bases, in that order; junction bases with no gene match: 7. Germline V gene data show CDR1 as LNHDA and CDR2 as SQIVND (reference sequence). The CDR3 nucleotides are TGTGCCAGTACCCTTAGACAGGGGGCGGAGACCCAGTACTTC. Translation gives CASTLRQGAETQYF.

V is TRBV14 and J is TRBJ1-1; 7 nucleotides match TRBD1. The CDR3 consists of 16 residues. With V trimmed by 4 bases and J by 1 base, 9 bases remained unmatched. The germline CDR1 and CDR2 sequences are SGHDN and FVKESK. The CDR3 nucleotides are TGTGCCAGCAGCCTGACAGGGAGAGCAAAGAACACTGAAGCTTTCTTT. This encodes CASSLTGRAKNTEAFF.

V usage is TRBV27 and J usage is TRBJ2-3; no definite D call. This CDR3 is built from 13 residues. Germline lookup yields CDR1 MNHEY and CDR2 SMNVEV (reference sequence). The V and J ends lost 7 bases and 3 bases respectively, with 11 bases between them. CDR3 coding DNA: TGTGCCAGCATCAATAAGGGTACAGATACGCAGTATTTT. This translates into CASINKGTDTQYF.

The chain has TRBV6-5 and TRBJ1-2; TRBD1 might be the D (6 bases). Germline assignment: CDR1 MNHEY and CDR2 SVGAGI. CDR3 length: 13 amino acids. Trimming removed 6 bases from V and 3 bases from J, with 11 bases in between. Here the CDR3 reads CASRVRTDYGYTF. The CDR3 nucleotides read TGTGCCAGCAGGGTACGGACAGACTATGGCTACACCTTC.

The V call is TRBV18, the J call TRBJ1-3; a possible D gene is TRBD1 (5 bases). CDR3 length equals 12 residues. The V gene lost 5 bases and the J gene lost 6 bases, with 8 bases spanning the gap. The germline CDR1 and CDR2 sequences are KGHSH and LQKENI. The CDR3 loop reads CASSGAENTIYF. The CDR3, as DNA: TGTGCCAGCTCAGGGGCCGAAAACACCATATATTTT.

This clone was detected once. J is TRBJ2-3 and V is TRBV19, with 10 bases fitting TRBD1. CDR3 length: 15 residues. The V and J ends lost 4 bases and 4 bases, in that order; junction bases with no gene match: 5. CDR1 LNHDA and CDR2 SQIVND come from the germline V gene (reference sequence). The CDR3 sequence is CASSTTGGAADTQYF. DNA for the CDR3: TGTGCCAGTAGTACGACAGGGGGCGCAGCAGATACGCAGTATTTT.

The DNA of the CDR3 is TGTGCCAGCAGTCGGACAGGGGGAGACGAGCAGTACTTC. Encoded protein: CASSRTGGDEQYF. The chain joins TRBV28 to TRBJ2-7; 10 bases align to TRBD1. CDR1 MDHEN and CDR2 SYDVKM come from the germline V gene. This CDR3 has 13 amino acids. Trimming took 5 bases from V and 5 from J; bases not matched to a gene: 3.

This clone was counted a few times. The V gene is TRBV15, the J gene TRBJ1-2; D gene ambiguous. Trimming pared 1 base from V and 3 bases from J, leaving 12 bases between. The germline CDR1 and CDR2 sequences are LNHNV and YYDKDF (reference sequence). This CDR3 spans 15 amino acids. Here the CDR3 reads CATSRAETDDYGYTF. CDR3 bases: TGTGCCACCAGCAGAGCTGAGACGGACGACTATGGCTACACCTTC.

This chain links TRBV5-6 with TRBJ2-3; the D is unclear. V was shortened by 1 base and J by 1 base, with 4 bases between the two germline ends. CDR3 size: 13 residues. The germline CDR1 and CDR2 sequences are SGHDT and YYEEEE. The CDR3 region is CASSLTGTDTQYF. The CDR3 DNA reads TGTGCCAGCAGCTTGACAGGCACAGATACGCAGTATTTT.

The gene calls are TRBV28 and TRBJ2-4; D is ambiguous. This CDR3 contains 14 residues. Germline lookup yields CDR1 MDHEN and CDR2 SYDVKM. The germline V and J ends were trimmed by 6 bases and 8 bases, with 17 bases remaining between them. The CDR3 sequence is CASSPRLSGYIQYF. CDR3 nucleotide sequence: TGTGCCAGCAGCCCTCGGCTTTCTGGTTACATTCAGTACTTC. Complete variable domain (other parts from reference TRBV28 and TRBJ2-4): DVKVTQSSRYLVKRTGEKVFLECVQDMDHENMFWYRQDPGLGLRLIYFSYDVKMKEKGDIPEGYSVSREKKERFSLILESASTNQTSMYLCASSPRLSGYIQYFGAGTRLSVL.

The chain combines TRBV7-2 with TRBJ2-7; 7 positions match TRBD1. CDR1 SGHTA and CDR2 FQGNSA come from the germline V gene. With 5 bases clipped from V and 1 base from J, the junction kept 5 bases outside the gene matches. The CDR3 is 14 amino acids. The CDR3 loop reads CASSPDRNSYEQYF. CDR3 in DNA: TGTGCCAGCAGCCCGGACAGGAATTCCTACGAGCAGTACTTC. The variable domain in full, completed from reference TRBV7-2 and TRBJ2-7, reads GAGVSQSPSNKVTEKGKDVELRCDPISGHTALYWYRQSLGQGLEFLIYFQGNSAPDKSGLPSDRFSAERTGGSVSTLTIQRTQQEDSAVYLCASSPDRNSYEQYFGPGTRLTVT.

The rearrangement links TRBV7-2 to TRBJ2-3, with 7 bases fitting TRBD2. The trim removed 4 bases at V and 3 bases at J, leaving 7 bases unmatched. CDR1 is SGHTA, CDR2 FQGNSA, per germline. The CDR3 has 15 residues. Written as DNA, the CDR3 is TGTGCCAGCAGCTCCGTTGGCGGGGGAACAGATACGCAGTATTTT. Its protein is CASSSVGGGTDTQYF.

V gene TRBV28 combines with J gene TRBJ2-3; 9 bases are a match to TRBD2. This CDR3 comprises 15 residues. Germline assignment: CDR1 MDHEN and CDR2 SYDVKM. The J segment lost 3 bases and the V segment lost 3 bases, leaving 4 bases of the junction unmatched. CDR3 sequence reads: CASSLDSGRTDTQYF. In DNA, the CDR3 is TGTGCCAGCAGTTTGGATAGCGGGAGAACAGATACGCAGTATTTT.

The V and J genes are TRBV7-9 and TRBJ2-7; TRBD1 matches 8 bases. V trimming: 5 bases; J trimming: 0 bases; junction bases outside the gene matches: 3. This CDR3 contains 14 residues. Germline CDR1 SEHNR, CDR2 FQNEAQ (reference sequence). CDR3 sequence reads: CASSPTGASYEQYF. CDR3 nucleotides: TGTGCCAGCAGCCCGACAGGGGCCTCCTACGAGCAGTACTTC.

The chain combines TRBV19 with TRBJ1-5; no clear D. Germline-derived CDR1 and CDR2 are LNHDA and SQIVND (reference sequence). The V gene lost 3 bases and the J gene lost 2 bases, with 11 bases spanning the gap. The CDR3 has 15 residues. The CDR3 DNA follows: TGTGCCAGTAGTATTGGAGGGATCGGCAATCAGCCCCAGCATTTT. It yields the protein CASSIGGIGNQPQHF.

Only one count was recorded for this clone. V usage is TRBV19 and J usage is TRBJ1-5; D is possibly TRBD1 (6 bases). Germline CDR1 reads LNHDA; CDR2 reads SQIVND (reference sequence). The CDR3 has 13 amino acids. The germline V and J ends were trimmed by 1 base and 11 bases, with 12 bases remaining between them. The CDR3 spells CASSIVAGDAQHF. The CDR3 coding sequence is TGTGCCAGTAGTATAGTAGCAGGGGATGCCCAGCATTTT.

The J gene is TRBJ2-7, the V gene TRBV6-5, with TRBD1 matching over 8 bases. CDR1 and CDR2 (germline): MNHEY, SVGAGI. Germline trimming cut 4 bases from V and 4 bases from J; bases unmatched to any gene: 12. The CDR3 has 16 residues. DNA of the CDR3: TGTGCCAGCAGTTCGGGACCGGGACAGGTAGCATACGAGCAGTACTTC. Its protein product is CASSSGPGQVAYEQYF.

This CDR3 reads CASSGPVVGGGTIEPNTGELFF. The CDR3 DNA reads TGTGCCAGCAGCGGACCGGTGGTGGGCGGGGGTACGATCGAACCGAACACCGGGGAGCTGTTTTTT. The J gene is TRBJ2-2, the V gene TRBV9, with TRBD2 matching 7 bases. The germline V gene encodes CDR1 SGDLS and CDR2 YYNGEE. CDR3 size: 22 residues. After removal of 3 bases from V and 0 bases from J, the junction contained 23 bases not matched to a gene.

The chain recombines TRBV19 with TRBJ1-2; no definite D call. The germline V gene encodes CDR1 LNHDA and CDR2 SQIVND (reference sequence). V was shortened by 5 bases and J by 4 bases, with 11 bases between the two germline ends. CDR3 size: 13 residues. The DNA of the CDR3 is TGTGCCAGTAGTCCCGGCGGATTCTATGGCTACACCTTC. Amino acid sequence: CASSPGGFYGYTF.

The gene calls are TRBV5-4 and TRBJ2-3, with D possibly matching TRBD2 (5 bases). The CDR3 spans 17 residues. Germline loops: CDR1 SGHNT, CDR2 YYREEE (reference sequence). The V gene lost 0 bases and the J gene lost 3 bases, with 17 bases spanning the gap. For the CDR3, the DNA is TGTGCCAGCAGCTTGGCCGAGGGATGGGTAGGAACAGATACGCAGTATTTT. As protein: CASSLAEGWVGTDTQYF.

V gene TRBV10-2 combines with J gene TRBJ1-1; 8 bases are a match to TRBD1. The germline V gene has CDR1 WSHSY and CDR2 SAAADI. J gave up 6 bases and V 3 bases, and 3 bases lay outside the gene matches. This CDR3 is 13 amino acids long. The CDR3 nucleotides are TGCGCCAGCAGTGATCCACAGGGGGCTGAAGCTTTCTTT. It encodes CASSDPQGAEAFF.